Only a few counts were recorded for the clone carrying this T cell receptor beta chain. Antigen unknown. The sample carries other DNA sequences with the same CDR3. The CDR3 length is 14 residues. With 2 bases removed from V and 3 bases from J, the gap between germline ends came to 10 bases. The germline gives CDR1 MNHEY, CDR2 SMNVEV (reference sequence). This entry comes from a study of shared clonotypes between healthy human individuals. In the study overall: CD4 naive cells filled three plates per donor, CD4 memory three, CD8 naive two and CD8 memory one.

The naive CD8 fraction comprised CD45RO-negative cells positively selected for CCR7 and excluded terminally differentiated effector memory CD45RA+ cells. The authors split each subset's genomic DNA evenly across several immunoSEQ plates. Method: immunoSEQ multiplex PCR; TCRdb's copy keeps in-frame clones and lacks some. The sample holds about 680,000 clones, 92% seen once. Whole-study results and caveats: Clonotype sharing among donors likely depends on sequencing depth.

The chain carries TRBV27 and TRBJ2-5, with D maybe TRBD2 (5 bases). This receptor was obtained from a man aged 30-40 years in good health. Source material: naive CD8+ T cells sorted from blood. Here the CDR3 reads CASSLLGEEETQYF. Here the CDR3 DNA reads TGTGCCAGCAGTTTACTGGGAGAAGAAGAGACCCAGTACTTC.